The entry below describes one T cell receptor (beta chain). Its antigen is still unknown. This entry comes from a study of T-cell reconstitution after alpha-beta-depleted transplantation in children. Study observations and caveats: Several hundred expanded graft clones reportedly supplied alpha-beta T cells about two months after transplant. T-cell counts and diversity were attributed mostly to newly produced T cells one year after transplant. Elevated TCRbeta diversity at day 60 was traced, in some patients, to surviving recipient T cells and thymic progenitors.

Germline trimming cut 4 bases from V and 5 bases from J; bases unmatched to any gene: 2. This CDR3 spans 13 amino acids. Germline V gene lookup returns CDR1 DFQATT and CDR2 SNEGSKA (reference sequence). Molecular barcoding with unique molecular identifiers was used for the TCRbeta library. TCRdb reanalysed the PCR reads using MiXCR and keeps one entry per CDR3 protein. The sample lists hundreds of thousands of distinct CDR3 sequences, over 10% occurring once. The V call is TRBV20-1, the J call TRBJ2-1, with 10 nucleotides matching TRBD2. This clonotype was obtained from a male patient aged 10-17 years who had a stem cell transplant for acute myeloid leukemia, so the T cells may come from the graft donor. The starting material was PBMCs, mostly from graft donor cells, obtained 360 days after TCRalphabeta/CD19-depleted stem cell transplant. In DNA form, the CDR3 reads TGCAGTGCTATAAGCGGGAGGGACAATGAGCAGTTCTTC. This encodes CSAISGRDNEQFF.